This TCR beta chain was identified during a study of Ad26.COV2.S vaccination and SARS-CoV-2 variants. Study-wide findings and caveats: After vaccination, reports described spike-specific CD8+ and CD4+ T cell responses as showing substantial breadth. Relative to placebo recipients, vaccine recipients exhibited elevated spike-specific TCR breadth.

On this clone itself: Its antigen is not known.

Treatment specified: around 19 received Ad26.COV2.S at low or high dose, single or two shots; roughly 5 received placebo; per-sample allocation not given. Sample collection was performed on day 63 after the first vaccine or placebo injection. V dropped 5 bases and J dropped 1 base, with 9 bases sitting between them. CDR1 GTSNPN and CDR2 SVGIG come from the germline V gene (reference sequence). The CDR3 covers 13 residues. The data were produced by immunoSEQ multiplex PCR, yet TCRdb's version contains in-frame clones alone and is incomplete. This table holds 320,000 or so clones, roughly 88% found once.

The TCR comes from a person between 18 and 65 years old who received the Ad26.COV2.S COVID-19 vaccine or a placebo. This sequence joins TRBV30 and TRBJ2-1, with a possible D match to TRBD2 (5 bases). The source was peripheral blood, collected in a trial of Ad26.COV2.S vaccine versus placebo. The CDR3 reads CAWGETSYNEQFF. The CDR3 DNA follows: TGTGCCTGGGGGGAGACTTCCTACAATGAGCAGTTCTTC. The whole variable domain, remainder taken from reference TRBV30 and TRBJ2-1, is SQTIHQWPATLVQPVGSPLSLECTVEGTSNPNLYWYRQAAGRGLQLLFYSVGIGQISSEVPQNLSASRPQDRQFILSSKKLLLSDSGFYLCAWGETSYNEQFFGPGTRLTVL.